The 26 T cell receptor beta chains given below trace back to one sample, sequenced in a study of metastatic and nonmetastatic thyroid tumors. TCRdb reanalyzed the PCR reads with MiXCR. The sample includes 12,000 or so clones, roughly a quarter of them seen just once. Until they underwent thyroid surgery, no patient had received any treatment. Sequences were obtained from blood. The source of these receptors is a male donor with papillary thyroid cancer or a benign thyroid nodule (not recorded which). Some clones in this sample may be carry-over from other donors' samples.

This clone has just a few counts. The chain carries TRBV27 and TRBJ2-7; TRBD2 agrees at 14 bases. Trimming cost V 5 bases and J 4 bases; bases outside gene matches: 4. The CDR3 spans 15 residues. Germline V gene data show CDR1 as MNHEY and CDR2 as SMNVEV (reference sequence). CDR3 nucleotide sequence: TGTGCCAGCAGTCCTTGGACTAGCGGGAGGTACGAGCAGTACTTC. This encodes CASSPWTSGRYEQYF.

The CDR3 DNA reads TGTGCCAGCAGCCGAGCAGGGAGGTTCACTGAAGCTTTCTTT. Encoded protein: CASSRAGRFTEAFF. The gene calls are TRBV11-1 and TRBJ1-1; D might be TRBD1 (5 bases). The CDR3 extends over 14 amino acids. Trimming shortened V by 5 bases and J by 4 bases, and 14 bases separated the two germline ends. CDR1 is SGHAT and CDR2 is FQDESV in the germline V gene (reference sequence).

This clone was seen at least ten times. This sequence joins TRBV7-2 and TRBJ1-5, with D unresolved. Trimming took 0 bases from V and 5 from J, leaving 11 bases between them. CDR1 is SGHTA, CDR2 FQGNSA, per germline. The CDR3 totals 15 residues. CDR3 protein: CASSLAPGYHQPQHF. CDR3 nucleotides: TGTGCCAGCAGCTTAGCACCCGGGTATCATCAGCCCCAGCATTTT.

This clone was counted at least ten times. The chain uses TRBV12-3 or TRBV12-4 and TRBJ2-1; TRBD2 aligns across 8 bases. The CDR3 sequence is 13 residues long. The CDR3 sequence is CATPGGVHNEQFF. DNA of the CDR3: TGTGCGACTCCCGGGGGGGTCCACAATGAGCAGTTCTTC.

A few counts support this clone. Compared with germline, one end of the junction differs, possibly owing to a read error. The chain combines TRBV6-2 or TRBV6-3 with TRBJ2-6, with D perhaps TRBD1 (6 bases). Germline loops: CDR1 MNHEY, CDR2 SVGEGT. The CDR3 spans 15 residues. The CDR3 DNA is TGTGCCAGCAGCATTTCAGGGGCTGGGGACAACGTCCTGACTTTC. Protein product: CASSISGAGDNVLTF.

This clone was found many times. The J gene is TRBJ2-5, the V gene TRBV7-8; 9 nucleotides match TRBD2. CDR1 SGHVS and CDR2 FQNEAQ come from the germline V gene. The CDR3 runs 19 residues. The junction had 19 bases not matched to a gene; V was cut back by 3 bases and J by 5 bases. In nucleotides, the CDR3 is TGTGCCAGCAGCTTTGGTTGGGGACTGGGGCGGGAGGGCTCCGAGACCCAGTACTTC. It specifies CASSFGWGLGREGSETQYF. The complete variable domain, with remaining parts taken from reference TRBV7-8 and TRBJ2-5, reads GAGVSQSPRYKVAKRGQDVALRCDPISGHVSLFWYQQALGQGPEFLTYFQNEAQLDKSGLPSDRFFAERPEGSVSTLKIQRTQQEDSAVYLCASSFGWGLGREGSETQYFGPGTRLLVL.

The rearrangement links TRBV9 to TRBJ2-1; 10 nucleotides line up with TRBD2. The CDR3 covers 14 residues. After removal of 0 bases from V and 8 bases from J, the junction contained 2 bases not matched to a gene. CDR1 is SGDLS, CDR2 YYNGEE, per germline. The CDR3 sequence is CASSVGLAGDEQFF. DNA for the CDR3: TGTGCCAGCAGCGTAGGACTAGCGGGCGATGAGCAGTTCTTC.

This clone was counted between two and nine times. The chain carries TRBV6-5 and TRBJ1-6; a possible D gene is TRBD1 (5 bases). CDR1 is MNHEY and CDR2 is SVGAGI in the germline V gene. Trimming stripped 4 bases from V and 3 bases from J, with 13 bases between. This CDR3 comprises 16 residues. CDR3 nucleotide sequence: TGTGCCAGCAGTTTAAGACAGCTCCTCTATAATTCACCCCTCCACTTT. Its translation: CASSLRQLLYNSPLHF.

The chain couples TRBV28 to TRBJ2-7; 8 bases line up with TRBD2. This CDR3 is built from 16 residues. With V trimmed by 3 bases and J by 4 bases, 11 bases remained unmatched. Germline assignment: CDR1 MDHEN and CDR2 SYDVKM. In nucleotides, the CDR3 is TGTGCCAGCAGTTTGGAGACCGGGACTAGAGCGTACGAGCAGTACTTC. Translating it yields CASSLETGTRAYEQYF.

This chain connects TRBV5-6 to TRBJ2-7; D remains unclear. This CDR3 has 15 amino acids. Germline V gives CDR1 SGHDT, CDR2 YYEEEE. Between the trimmed V and J ends, which lost 4 bases and 0 bases, there was a span of 14 bases. The CDR3: CASSAHIEISYEQYF. The CDR3 coding sequence is TGTGCCAGCAGCGCACACATCGAGATCTCCTACGAGCAGTACTTC.

This clone has a handful of counts. The rearrangement links TRBV6-5 to TRBJ2-5, with D tentatively TRBD1 or TRBD2 (5 bases each). The germline gives CDR1 MNHEY, CDR2 SVGAGI. The CDR3 runs 11 residues. The germline V and J ends were trimmed by 2 bases and 11 bases, with 9 bases remaining between them. CDR3 DNA sequence: TGTGCCAGCAGTTACGGCGAGGGGCAGTACTTC. Protein sequence: CASSYGEGQYF.

The gene calls are TRBV10-1 and TRBJ2-4; no reliable D call. V gave up 3 bases and J gave up 4 bases, with 13 bases separating them. The CDR3 sequence is 15 residues long. Germline CDR1 is WNHNN and CDR2 is SYGVQD (reference sequence). Here the CDR3 DNA reads TGCGCCAGCAGTGAAGACCAAGCGTCAAAAAACATTCAGTACTTC. As protein: CASSEDQASKNIQYF.

This clone appeared many times. The chain has TRBV2 and TRBJ2-5, with 10 bases aligning to TRBD1. The J segment lost 4 bases and the V segment lost 5 bases, leaving 4 bases of the junction unmatched. CDR3 length: 14 residues. The V gene's germline CDR1 is SNHLY and CDR2 FYNNEI. CDR3 region: CASSPGTGVETQYF. The CDR3 region has the DNA TGTGCCAGCAGTCCCGGGACAGGGGTAGAGACCCAGTACTTC.

This clone was observed a few times. The chain joins TRBV6-1 to TRBJ1-6; D may be TRBD1 (5 bases). Germline values: CDR1 MNHNS, CDR2 SASEGT. The V gene lost 9 bases and the J gene lost 6 bases, with 18 bases spanning the gap. The CDR3 runs to 15 residues. The chain's CDR3 is CASTGKDRLNSPLHF. In DNA form, the CDR3 reads TGTGCCAGTACCGGCAAAGACAGACTTAATTCACCCCTCCACTTT.

This clone was seen many times. The chain links TRBV5-5 to TRBJ1-5; 7 nucleotides agree with TRBD1. CDR1 SGHKS and CDR2 YYEKEE come from the germline V gene (reference sequence). CDR3 size: 15 residues. J was trimmed by 4 bases and V by 3 bases; bases with no gene match: 7. The CDR3 reads CASSSTTDRNQPQHF. The DNA of the CDR3 is TGTGCCAGCAGCTCGACTACGGACAGGAATCAGCCCCAGCATTTT.

J is TRBJ2-1 and V is TRBV2; TRBD2 aligns across 9 bases. The CDR3 has 17 amino acids. Per germline, CDR1 SNHLY and CDR2 FYNNEI. Trimming at V came to 4 bases and at J to 0 bases, leaving 7 bases not matched to a gene. CDR3 coding DNA: TGTGCCAGCAGTGTAGAGCGGGAGGAAAGCTCCTACAATGAGCAGTTCTTC. Amino acids: CASSVEREESSYNEQFF.

Many counts were recorded for this clone. CDR3 loop: CASSQDAGGEQFF. CDR3 DNA: TGTGCCAGCAGCCAAGATGCAGGAGGTGAGCAGTTCTTC. V usage is TRBV4-2 and J usage is TRBJ2-1, with TRBD2 as a possible D gene (5 bases). Trimming removed 0 bases at V and 9 bases at J, with 9 bases between. The CDR3 spans 13 residues. Germline V gives CDR1 LGHNA, CDR2 YNFKEQ.

This clone has only a few counts. The J gene is TRBJ2-2, the V gene TRBV20-1; the match to TRBD2 covers 14 bases. In germline, CDR1 is DFQATT, CDR2 SNEGSKA (reference sequence). The V segment lost 0 bases and the J segment 2 bases; nucleotides outside the gene matches: 8. The CDR3 has 19 amino acids. The CDR3 DNA sequence: TGCAGTGCTAGAGATCCGACTAGCGGGAGGGCCTCTAACACCGGGGAGCTGTTTTTT. This codes for CSARDPTSGRASNTGELFF.

The chain combines TRBV7-8 with TRBJ2-2, with 8 bases fitting TRBD1. This CDR3 spans 14 amino acids. V gave up 6 bases and J gave up 4 bases; unmatched junction bases: 4. Germline CDR1 SGHVS, CDR2 FQNEAQ. CDR3 in DNA: TGTGCCAGCAGGTGGGACAGGATCACCGGGGAGCTGTTTTTT. Amino acid sequence: CASRWDRITGELFF.

This sequence joins TRBV20-1 and TRBJ2-7, with a possible D match to TRBD2 (6 bases). CDR3 length: 12 residues. V was cut by 0 bases and J by 4 bases, with 7 bases left in between. Germline CDR1 is DFQATT and CDR2 is SNEGSKA (reference sequence). CDR3 residues: CSARDREYEQYF. DNA for the CDR3: TGCAGTGCTAGAGATCGGGAGTACGAGCAGTACTTC.

This clone has at least ten counts. The CDR3 loop reads CASSLGDTPYYNEQFF. The DNA for the CDR3 is TGTGCCAGCAGCTTAGGGGACACCCCCTACTACAATGAGCAGTTCTTC. V usage is TRBV11-1 and J usage is TRBJ2-1; maybe TRBD1 (6 bases). The germline V and J ends were trimmed by 1 base and 3 bases, with 13 bases remaining between them. The germline V gene has CDR1 SGHAT and CDR2 FQDESV (reference sequence). The CDR3 spans 16 residues.

As regards this clone: A read error may produce the germline difference seen at one junction end. This chain joins TRBV5-4 and TRBJ2-2; TRBD2 is a possible D gene (5 bases). Germline CDR1 is SGHNT and CDR2 is YYREEE (reference sequence). CDR3 size: 13 residues. DNA of the CDR3: TGTGACAGCAGCTTGTACTACACCGGGGATCTGTTTTTT. Protein: CDSSLYYTGDLFF.

This clone was seen repeatedly, ten times or more. The CDR3 protein is CASSAPPQTQYF. DNA of the CDR3: TGTGCCAGCAGCGCGCCCCCTCAGACCCAGTACTTC. V gene TRBV2 combines with J gene TRBJ2-5; no clear D gene. Between the trimmed V and J ends, which lost 6 bases and 6 bases, there was a span of 11 bases. The germline CDR1 and CDR2 sequences are SNHLY and FYNNEI. This CDR3 comprises 12 residues.

This clone ranks as medium-sized (0.01 to 0.1%). The gene calls are TRBV7-2 and TRBJ2-1; the match to TRBD2 covers 10 bases. The CDR3 has 15 amino acids. Germline CDR1 and CDR2: SGHTA and FQGNSA. V shed 6 bases and J 1 base; nucleotides not matched to a gene: 3. In DNA form, the CDR3 reads TGTGCCAGCAGACAAGCGGGAGGGTCCTACAATGAGCAGTTCTTC. Encoded protein: CASRQAGGSYNEQFF. The variable domain in full, completed from reference TRBV7-2 and TRBJ2-1, reads GAGVSQSPSNKVTEKGKDVELRCDPISGHTALYWYRQSLGQGLEFLIYFQGNSAPDKSGLPSDRFSAERTGGSVSTLTIQRTQQEDSAVYLCASRQAGGSYNEQFFGPGTRLTVL.

The gene calls are TRBV12-3 or TRBV12-4 and TRBJ2-3; 11 bases are a match to TRBD2. The junction had 6 bases not matched to a gene; V was cut back by 7 bases and J by 0 bases. The CDR3 is made up of 16 amino acids. This CDR3 reads CASIRGLAVSTDTQYF. DNA of the CDR3: TGTGCCAGCATTAGGGGACTAGCGGTTAGCACAGATACGCAGTATTTT.

This clone was picked up many times. The chain has TRBV6-1 and TRBJ1-2; no definite D call. From germline, CDR1 is MNHNS and CDR2 SASEGT. The CDR3 has 13 residues. Trimming took off 5 bases at V and 6 bases at J, with 13 bases between the two ends. CDR3: CASSLRELNGYTF. CDR3 nucleotide sequence: TGTGCCAGCAGTCTGCGGGAGTTAAATGGCTACACCTTC.